This record looks at one T cell receptor (beta chain) sequence and its context. What it binds is unknown. A much larger clonotype is one base distant, so this may be a read error. The sample contains more than one DNA sequence encoding this CDR3. The sample originates from a study of T cell responses to AZD1222 COVID-19 vaccine. The study, taken as a whole, reports: None of the repertoires were sampled until the peak T cell response had passed. Baseline serostatus was positive in only a handful of AZD1222 recipients. Two AZD1222 doses significantly raised spike-specific TCR breadth and depth over controls.

There are 13 residues in the CDR3. The V gene lost 4 bases and the J gene lost 0 bases, with 3 bases spanning the gap. Germline CDR1 reads MRHNA; CDR2 reads SNTAGT. Sequencing used immunoSEQ multiplex PCR; TCRdb keeps in-frame clones, though not all of them. The sample carries over 110,000 clones, around nine tenths recorded once. The chain employs TRBV6-4 and TRBJ2-2; D unclear. The starting material was peripheral blood, obtained 28 days after the second AZD1222 dose. This sequence was found in an adult who received the AZD1222 COVID-19 vaccine. As DNA, the CDR3 is TGTGCCAGCAGTGGGACGAACACCGGGGAGCTGTTTTTT. Translation gives CASSGTNTGELFF.